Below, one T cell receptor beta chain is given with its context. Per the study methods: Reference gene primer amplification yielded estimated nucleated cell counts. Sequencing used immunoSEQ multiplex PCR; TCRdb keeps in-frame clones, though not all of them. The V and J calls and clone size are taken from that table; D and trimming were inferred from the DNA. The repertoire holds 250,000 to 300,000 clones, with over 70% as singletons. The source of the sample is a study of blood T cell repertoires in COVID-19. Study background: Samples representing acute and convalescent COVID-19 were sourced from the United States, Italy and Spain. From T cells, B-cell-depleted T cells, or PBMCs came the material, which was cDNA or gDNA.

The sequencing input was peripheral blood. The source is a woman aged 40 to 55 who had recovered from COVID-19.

DNA of the CDR3: TGTGCCAGCAGTAAAGGACTAGCGGGGGGACGTGAGACCCAGTACTTC. As protein: CASSKGLAGGRETQYF. This rearrangement joins TRBV6-2 or TRBV6-3 to TRBJ2-5, with TRBD2 matching 14 bases. Germline-derived CDR1 and CDR2 are MNHEY and SVGEGT. Losses at the gene ends were 5 bases for V and 5 bases for J; bases not matched to a gene: 7. The CDR3 is 16 amino acids.